The 2 T cell receptor beta chains reported below all come from one sample, sequenced in a study of CD8 T cells in ankylosing spondylitis. TCRdb recomputed calls from the 5' RACE reads with MiXCR, one row per CDR3 protein. The sample lists a few hundred thousand distinct CDR3 sequences, roughly 10% occurring once. Sequenced: blood, either unsorted or a sorted T cell fraction (not recorded which). The source is a male donor with ankylosing spondylitis or in good health (not recorded which).

This clonotype appeared a few times. This chain uses TRBV12-3 or TRBV12-4 with TRBJ2-6, with a possible D match to TRBD2 (5 bases). This CDR3 has 14 amino acids. Trimming took off 7 bases at V and 1 base at J, with 8 bases between the two ends. This CDR3 reads CASNGMSGANVLTF. CDR3 coding DNA: TGTGCCAGCAACGGGATGTCTGGGGCCAACGTCCTGACTTTC.

V and J are TRBV10-3 and TRBJ1-2; D unresolved. The germline V and J ends were trimmed by 2 bases and 5 bases, with 12 bases remaining between them. The CDR3 contains 14 residues. CDR1 and CDR2 (germline): ENHRY, SYGVKD. CDR3 sequence: CAISEGYGRYGYTF. CDR3 bases: TGTGCCATCAGTGAGGGCTACGGAAGATATGGCTACACCTTC.